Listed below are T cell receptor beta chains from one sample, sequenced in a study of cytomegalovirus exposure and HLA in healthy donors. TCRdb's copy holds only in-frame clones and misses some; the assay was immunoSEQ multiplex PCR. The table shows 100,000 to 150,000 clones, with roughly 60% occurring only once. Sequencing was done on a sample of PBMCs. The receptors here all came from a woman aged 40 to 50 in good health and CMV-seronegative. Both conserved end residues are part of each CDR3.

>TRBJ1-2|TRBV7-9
CASSGTGGVYYGYTF
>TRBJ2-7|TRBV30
CASLDRGSSYEQYF
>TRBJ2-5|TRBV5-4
CASSPLTSGAAGETQYF
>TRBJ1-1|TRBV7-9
CASSLSVGGSTEAFF
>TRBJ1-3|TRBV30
CAWSAQIRIYF
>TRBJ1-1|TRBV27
CASSLIMGGVDTEAFF
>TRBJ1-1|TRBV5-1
CASSLGTGALVAQNTEAFF
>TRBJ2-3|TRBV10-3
CAISELAGRRDTQYF
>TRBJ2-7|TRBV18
CASSPKQGFSYEQYF
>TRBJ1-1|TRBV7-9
CASRTGTTNTEAFF
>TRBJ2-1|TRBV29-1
CSVGFRALNEQFF
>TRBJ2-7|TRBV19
CASSGGLARSEQYF
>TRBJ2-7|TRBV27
CASSRQGPLPYEQYF
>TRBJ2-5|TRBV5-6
CASSLAEDRRDF
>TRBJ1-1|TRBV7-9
CASRGGVNTEAFF
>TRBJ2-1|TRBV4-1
CASSRGLAGGSPSYNEQFF
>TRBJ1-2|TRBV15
CATSQSVYGYTF
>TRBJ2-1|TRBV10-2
CASSGQGSFFNEQFF
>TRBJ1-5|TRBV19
CASRREVGQPQHF
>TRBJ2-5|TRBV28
CASSLTGSQETQYF
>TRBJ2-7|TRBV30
CAWSRQGRLAGTYEQYF
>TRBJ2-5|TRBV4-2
CASSQGLAGPETQYF
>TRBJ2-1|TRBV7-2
CASSSPRRREQFF
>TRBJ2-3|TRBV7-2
CASSRRDTQYF
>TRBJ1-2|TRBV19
CASSVRDYGYTF
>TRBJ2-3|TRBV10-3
CAISGGQGKDTQYF
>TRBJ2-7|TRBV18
CASSPPGGASAYEQYF
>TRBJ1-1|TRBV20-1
CSAQGGTEDFF
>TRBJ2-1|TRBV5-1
CASSLGGAGYNEQFF
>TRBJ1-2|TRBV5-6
CASSSGSLNYGYTF
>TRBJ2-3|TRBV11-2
CASSTGTSGGGTDTQYF
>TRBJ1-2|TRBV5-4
CASSLFTGAANYGYTF
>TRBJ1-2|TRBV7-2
CASSLAGTGGSEGYTF
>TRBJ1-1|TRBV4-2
CASSQGGADTEAFF
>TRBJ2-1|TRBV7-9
CASSLVSGTSGFSEQFF
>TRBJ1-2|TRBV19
CASSIGDRITNYGYTF
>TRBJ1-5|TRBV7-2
CASSTGDRRAEDYNQPQHF
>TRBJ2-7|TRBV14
CASSQGLTYEQYF
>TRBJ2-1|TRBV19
CASSIRGDRFNEQFF
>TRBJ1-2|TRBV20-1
CSKGAGGYTF
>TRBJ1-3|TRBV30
CAWRVRGASGNTIYF
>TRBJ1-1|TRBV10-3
CAISESGSGVTEAFF
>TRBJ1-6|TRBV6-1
CASSEGTGSPNSPLHF
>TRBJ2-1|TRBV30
CAWRVDSYNEQFF
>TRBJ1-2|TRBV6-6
CASIRGGPNYGYTF